The 2 T cell receptor beta chains given below trace back to one sample, sequenced in a study of cytomegalovirus exposure and HLA in healthy donors. In the PCR, 60 Vbeta and 13 Jbeta primers were used. Produced via immunoSEQ multiplex PCR; TCRdb's table is partial and in-frame only. This table holds about 220,000 clones, over 80% found once. The sample comprised PBMCs. These receptors came from a boy younger than 10 in good health and CMV-seronegative.

The J gene is TRBJ2-7, the V gene TRBV11-2; D is uncertain. This CDR3 is built from 13 residues. V was clipped by 1 base and J by 3 bases, with 7 bases between them. Germline V gene lookup returns CDR1 SGHAT and CDR2 FQNNGV. The CDR3 here is CASSLVGSYEQYF. The CDR3 DNA is TGTGCCAGCAGCTTAGTGGGCAGCTACGAGCAGTACTTC.

This clone was seen once. The rearrangement uses TRBV6-4 and TRBJ1-2; D remains ambiguous. Germline lookup yields CDR1 MRHNA and CDR2 SNTAGT. This CDR3 is built from 17 residues. Trimming cost V 7 bases and J 7 bases, with 28 bases left between them. CDR3 nucleotide sequence: TGTGCCAGCATAAAGTCGCAGGCCCAGCCTCCTCCCTGTGGCTACACCTTC. Amino acids: CASIKSQAQPPPCGYTF.